This T cell receptor beta chain was captured in a study of blood T cell repertoires in COVID-19. Background on the study: The samples span acute and convalescent COVID-19 from the United States, Italy and Spain. Sources were T cells, B-cell-depleted T cells, or PBMCs; the material itself was cDNA or gDNA.

Clones were read by immunoSEQ multiplex PCR, and TCRdb kept only the in-frame ones, dropping some. Altogether roughly 79,000 clones are present, 87% being singletons, with the ten largest covering almost 6.5%. The CDR3 spans 16 residues. With V trimmed by 6 bases and J by 4 bases, 14 bases remained unmatched. Germline values: CDR1 MNHEY, CDR2 SMNVEV (reference sequence). The sequenced sample was peripheral blood. The chain carries TRBV27 and TRBJ1-1; 7 nucleotides line up with TRBD1. This clonotype originated in a woman in her 50s with acute or convalescent COVID-19. The DNA of the CDR3 is TGTGCCAGCAGGCTGGTAGGGGGCGCGGGGGGCACTGAAGCTTTCTTT. Translated: CASRLVGGAGGTEAFF.